These 22 T cell receptor beta chains came from one sample sequenced in a study of blood T cell repertoires in COVID-19. The table came from immunoSEQ multiplex PCR; TCRdb's copy has only in-frame clones and leaves some out. Among 140,000 or so clones listed, 70% to 90% were seen once. Input material: peripheral blood. All receptors come from a human donor with acute or convalescent COVID-19. The donor label of this sample is uncertain.

The rearrangement joins TRBV19 to TRBJ2-1; 12 bases are shared with TRBD2. This CDR3 is 16 amino acids long. Trimming took 7 bases from V and 5 from J; bases not matched to a gene: 9. Germline loops: CDR1 LNHDA, CDR2 SQIVND (reference sequence). This chain's CDR3 is CASTTGLAGPDNEQFF. CDR3 sequence (DNA): TGTGCCAGTACCACCGGACTAGCGGGGCCTGACAATGAGCAGTTCTTC.

The chain links TRBV27 to TRBJ2-7; D ambiguous. CDR1 is MNHEY and CDR2 is SMNVEV in the germline V gene (reference sequence). This CDR3 contains 14 residues. Between the trimmed V and J ends, which lost 2 bases and 2 bases, there was a span of 10 bases. The CDR3, as DNA: TGTGCCAGCAGTTTACGTGCAGGCACCTACGAGCAGTACGTC. Its protein product is CASSLRAGTYEQYV.

V usage is TRBV7-2 and J usage is TRBJ2-7; a possible D gene is TRBD1 (5 bases). Germline lookup yields CDR1 SGHTA and CDR2 FQGNSA. V was shortened by 1 base and J by 2 bases, with 12 bases between the two germline ends. There are 15 residues in the CDR3. The CDR3 here is CASSLVGQGTYEQYF. The DNA of the CDR3 is TGTGCCAGCAGCTTAGTAGGCCAGGGCACCTACGAGCAGTACTTC.

The V call is TRBV6-2 or TRBV6-3, the J call TRBJ2-1; 8 bases are shared with TRBD1. J was trimmed by 1 base and V by 5 bases; bases with no gene match: 4. CDR3 size: 15 residues. Germline loops: CDR1 MNHEY, CDR2 SVGEGT. CDR3 coding DNA: TGTGCCAGCAGTCGACAGGGGCCATCCTACAATGAGCAGTTCTTC. The encoded protein is CASSRQGPSYNEQFF.

The chain uses TRBV7-3 and TRBJ2-1, with 7 nucleotides matching TRBD1. The V gene end was trimmed by 5 bases and the J gene end by 7 bases; junction bases not matched to a gene: 8. CDR1 and CDR2 (germline): SGHTA, FQGTGA. This CDR3 contains 14 residues. The CDR3 region is CASSTKGGANEQFF. CDR3 nucleotides: TGTGCCAGCAGCACAAAAGGGGGCGCAAATGAGCAGTTCTTC.

This clone appeared once. The chain links TRBV4-3 to TRBJ1-1, with D uncertain. This CDR3 has 13 amino acids. Trimming removed 1 base from V and 14 bases from J, with 17 bases in between. Per germline, CDR1 LGHNA and CDR2 YSLEER. The DNA for the CDR3 is TGCGCCAGCAGCCAAGTATTTTACCGGCAGGCGTTCTTT. It codes for CASSQVFYRQAFF.

The CDR3 sequence is CAISDLAFEPQHF. CDR3 bases: TGTGCCATCAGTGACCTCGCGTTTGAGCCCCAGCATTTT. The chain joins TRBV10-3 to TRBJ1-5; no reliable D call. V lost 3 bases to trimming and J lost 8 bases, with 11 bases between them. This CDR3 contains 13 residues. Germline CDR1 ENHRY, CDR2 SYGVKD.

The chain carries TRBV27 and TRBJ2-5, with 8 bases aligning to TRBD1. Trimming cost V 3 bases and J 3 bases; bases outside gene matches: 3. Germline V gene sequence: CDR1 MNHEY, CDR2 SMNVEV (reference sequence). The CDR3 is 14 amino acids. CDR3 amino acids: CASSFGQGKETQYF. For the CDR3, the DNA is TGTGCCAGCAGTTTCGGACAGGGTAAAGAGACCCAGTACTTC.

V gene TRBV3-1 (or the pseudogene TRBV3-2) combines with J gene TRBJ2-7, with a tentative D call TRBD2 (6 bases). Germline V lookup: CDR1 LGHDT, CDR2 YNNKEL (reference sequence). V was cut by 11 bases and J by 6 bases, with 17 bases left in between. The CDR3 is made up of 12 amino acids. CDR3 loop: CAESKEGSEQYV. The DNA for the CDR3 is TGTGCCGAAAGCAAGGAGGGTAGCGAGCAGTACGTC.

This chain uses TRBV6-5 with TRBJ2-1; TRBD1 aligns across 10 bases. The germline V gene encodes CDR1 MNHEY and CDR2 SVGAGI. The CDR3 totals 14 residues. V lost 6 bases to trimming and J lost 7 bases; unmatched junction nucleotides: 6. CDR3 amino acids: CASRGGQGINEQFF. Written as DNA, the CDR3 is TGTGCCAGCAGAGGGGGACAGGGGATAAATGAGCAGTTCTTC.

The chain combines TRBV28 with TRBJ1-2; 10 positions match TRBD1. CDR3 length: 17 amino acids. Trimming took 7 bases from V and 7 from J; bases not matched to a gene: 18. Germline CDR1 and CDR2: MDHEN and SYDVKM. CDR3 bases: TGTGCCAGCACTAGTCGAACGCGGGACAGGGGAAGTCGTGGCTACACCTTC. It yields the protein CASTSRTRDRGSRGYTF.

The V gene is TRBV4-2, the J gene TRBJ2-1; the D gene is possibly TRBD2 (6 bases). V was shortened by 4 bases and J by 4 bases, with 20 bases between the two germline ends. This CDR3 region has 17 residues. In germline, CDR1 is LGHNA, CDR2 YNFKEQ. The CDR3 DNA sequence: TGTGCCAGCAGCCCCCAAAGCAACCAGCGGGCTTACAATGAGCAGTTCTTC. Residues: CASSPQSNQRAYNEQFF.

The genes are TRBV30 and TRBJ1-5; D might be TRBD1 (5 bases). The CDR3 runs 14 residues. V shed 1 base and J shed 3 bases, with 10 bases lying between them. CDR1 is GTSNPN and CDR2 is SVGIG in the germline V gene (reference sequence). CDR3 loop: CAWSAGGNNQPQHF. The CDR3 nucleotides are TGTGCCTGGAGTGCGGGGGGTAACAATCAGCCCCAGCATTTT. The complete variable domain, with remaining parts taken from reference TRBV30 and TRBJ1-5, reads SQTIHQWPATLVQPVGSPLSLECTVEGTSNPNLYWYRQAAGRGLQLLFYSVGIGQISSEVPQNLSASRPQDRQFILSSKKLLLSDSGFYLCAWSAGGNNQPQHFGDGTRLSIL.

This chain uses TRBV6-6 with TRBJ1-2; D may be TRBD1 (5 bases). In germline, CDR1 is MNHNY, CDR2 SVGAGI (reference sequence). This CDR3 is 15 amino acids long. Trimming stripped 2 bases from V and 4 bases from J, with 14 bases between. CDR3 loop: CASSYDSSSSYGYTF. DNA for the CDR3: TGTGCCAGCAGTTACGACAGTTCGTCCTCCTATGGCTACACCTTC.

A single count supports this clone. The genes are TRBV13 and TRBJ1-5, with TRBD1 matching over 10 bases. Trimming took 5 bases from V and 3 from J; bases not matched to a gene: 13. The V gene's germline CDR1 is PRHDT and CDR2 FYEKMQ (reference sequence). The CDR3 is made up of 18 amino acids. CDR3 DNA: TGTGCCAGCAGCCTTCACTACGGGACAGGGGAGGACAATCAGCCCCAGCATTTT. It codes for CASSLHYGTGEDNQPQHF.

In its sample, this clone was seen a few times. This chain joins TRBV7-2 and TRBJ1-2, with TRBD1 identical over 9 bases. Germline V gene data show CDR1 as SGHTA and CDR2 as FQGNSA. V shed 5 bases and J 7 bases; nucleotides not matched to a gene: 5. The CDR3 totals 13 residues. The CDR3 sequence is CASSPQGAGGYTF. In nucleotides, the CDR3 is TGTGCCAGCAGCCCACAGGGGGCGGGTGGCTACACCTTC. Full variable domain (missing parts from reference TRBV7-2 and TRBJ1-2): GAGVSQSPSNKVTEKGKDVELRCDPISGHTALYWYRQSLGQGLEFLIYFQGNSAPDKSGLPSDRFSAERTGGSVSTLTIQRTQQEDSAVYLCASSPQGAGGYTFGSGTRLTVV.

This chain uses TRBV9 with TRBJ2-2; a weak D match, TRBD2 (5 bases). Trimming pared 0 bases from V and 3 bases from J, leaving 15 bases between. This CDR3 region has 17 residues. The germline gives CDR1 SGDLS, CDR2 YYNGEE. This chain's CDR3 is CASSVVGGGYHTGELFF. CDR3 in DNA: TGTGCCAGCAGCGTAGTGGGTGGCGGGTACCACACCGGGGAGCTGTTTTTT. The variable domain in full, completed from reference TRBV9 and TRBJ2-2, reads DSGVTQTPKHLITATGQRVTLRCSPRSGDLSVYWYQQSLDQGLQFLIQYYNGEERAKGNILERFSAQQFPDLHSELNLSSLELGDSALYFCASSVVGGGYHTGELFFGEGSRLTVL.

V usage is TRBV4-3 and J usage is TRBJ1-2; possible D gene TRBD1, 6 bases. Per germline, CDR1 LGHNA and CDR2 YSLEER. The CDR3 loop spans 15 amino acids. The V end was cut by 3 bases, the J end by 1 base, with 12 bases between. The CDR3 protein is CASSQSTGSNYGYTF. CDR3 nucleotide sequence: TGCGCCAGCAGCCAGTCCACAGGGAGTAACTATGGCTACACCTTC.

CDR3 sequence reads: CASSLLSGVGYTF. CDR3 sequence (DNA): TGTGCCAGCAGTTTATTGTCAGGGGTCGGCTACACCTTC. This rearrangement joins TRBV12-3 or TRBV12-4 to TRBJ1-2; possible D gene TRBD1, 6 bases. Trimming removed 2 bases at V and 8 bases at J, with 12 bases between. CDR3 size: 13 residues.

The chain joins TRBV5-1 to TRBJ1-2; tentative D call: TRBD1 (5 bases). The germline V gene has CDR1 SGHRS and CDR2 YFSETQ. The CDR3 runs to 15 residues. With 1 base removed from V and 7 bases from J, the gap between germline ends came to 17 bases. The CDR3 DNA is TGCGCCAGCAGCTTGAATATAGGGGCGTCTGGTGGCTACACCTTC. Protein: CASSLNIGASGGYTF.

V usage is TRBV3-1 (or the pseudogene TRBV3-2) and J usage is TRBJ1-2; D unclear. Germline lookup yields CDR1 LGHDT and CDR2 YNNKEL (reference sequence). This CDR3 has 12 amino acids. Trimming took 3 bases from V and 2 from J, leaving 4 bases between them. The CDR3 coding sequence is TGTGCCAGCAGCCAGAGCAACTATGGCTACACCTTC. It codes for CASSQSNYGYTF.

DNA of the CDR3: TGTGCCAGCAGCCTTACCCGCGGGGCCTACGAGCAGTACGTC. Its protein is CASSLTRGAYEQYV. This sequence joins TRBV7-8 and TRBJ2-7, with TRBD2 as a possible D gene (6 bases). Trimming stripped 5 bases from V and 2 bases from J, with 13 bases between. Germline CDR1 reads SGHVS; CDR2 reads FQNEAQ. The CDR3 length is 14 residues.